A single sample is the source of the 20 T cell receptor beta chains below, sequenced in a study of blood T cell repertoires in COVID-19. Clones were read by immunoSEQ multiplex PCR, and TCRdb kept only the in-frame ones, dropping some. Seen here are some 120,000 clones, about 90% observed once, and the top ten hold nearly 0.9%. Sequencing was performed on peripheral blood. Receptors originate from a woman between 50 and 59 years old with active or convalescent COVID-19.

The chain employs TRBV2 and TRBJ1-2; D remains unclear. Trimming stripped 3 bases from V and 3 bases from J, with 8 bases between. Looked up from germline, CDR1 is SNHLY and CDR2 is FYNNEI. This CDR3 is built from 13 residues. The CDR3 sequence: CASSETSDYGYTF. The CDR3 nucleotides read TGTGCCAGCAGTGAGACATCAGACTATGGCTACACCTTC.

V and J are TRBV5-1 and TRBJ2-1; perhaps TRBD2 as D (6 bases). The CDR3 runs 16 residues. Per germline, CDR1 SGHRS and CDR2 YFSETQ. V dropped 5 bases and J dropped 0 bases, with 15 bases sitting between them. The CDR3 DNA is TGCGCCAGCAGTTCCAGCGGGCAGAGCTCCTACAATGAGCAGTTCTTC. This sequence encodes CASSSSGQSSYNEQFF.

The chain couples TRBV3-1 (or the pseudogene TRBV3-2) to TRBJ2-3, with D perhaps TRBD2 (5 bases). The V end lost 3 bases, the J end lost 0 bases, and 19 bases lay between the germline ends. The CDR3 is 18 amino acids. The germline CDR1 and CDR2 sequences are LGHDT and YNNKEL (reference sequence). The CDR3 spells CASSQDSKPRSSTDTQYF. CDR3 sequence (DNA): TGTGCCAGCAGCCAGGACTCGAAGCCGCGCTCCAGCACAGATACGCAGTATTTT.

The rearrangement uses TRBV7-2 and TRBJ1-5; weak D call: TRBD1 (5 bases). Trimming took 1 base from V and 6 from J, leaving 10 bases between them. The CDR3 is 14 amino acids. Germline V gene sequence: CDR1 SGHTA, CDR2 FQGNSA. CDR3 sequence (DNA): TGTGCCAGCAGCTTAGACCCTACAGGTCAGCCCCAGCATTTT. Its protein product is CASSLDPTGQPQHF.

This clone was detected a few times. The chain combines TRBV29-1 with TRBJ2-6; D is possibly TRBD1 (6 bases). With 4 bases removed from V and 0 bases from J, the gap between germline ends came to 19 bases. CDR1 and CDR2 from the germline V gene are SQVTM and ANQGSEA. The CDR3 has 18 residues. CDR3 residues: CSVGYRWGPLSGANVLTF. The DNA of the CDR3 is TGCAGCGTTGGGTATCGTTGGGGGCCCCTCTCTGGGGCCAACGTCCTGACTTTC. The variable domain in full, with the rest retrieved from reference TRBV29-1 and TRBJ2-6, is SAVISQKPSRDICQRGTSLTIQCQVDSQVTMMFWYRQQPGQSLTLIATANQGSEATYESGFVIDKFPISRPNLTFSTLTVSNMSPEDSSIYLCSVGYRWGPLSGANVLTFGAGSRLTVL.

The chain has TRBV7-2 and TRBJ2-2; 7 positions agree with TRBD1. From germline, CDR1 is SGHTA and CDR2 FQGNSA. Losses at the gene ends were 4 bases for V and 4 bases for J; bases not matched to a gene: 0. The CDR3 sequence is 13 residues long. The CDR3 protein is CASSYRGTGELFF. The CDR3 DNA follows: TGTGCCAGCAGCTACAGGGGCACCGGGGAGCTGTTTTTT.

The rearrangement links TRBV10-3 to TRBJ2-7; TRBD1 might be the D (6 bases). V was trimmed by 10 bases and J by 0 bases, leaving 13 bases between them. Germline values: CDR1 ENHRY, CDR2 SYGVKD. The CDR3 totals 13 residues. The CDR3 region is CATMDSLSYEQYF. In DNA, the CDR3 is TGTGCCACGATGGACAGCCTCTCCTACGAGCAGTACTTC.

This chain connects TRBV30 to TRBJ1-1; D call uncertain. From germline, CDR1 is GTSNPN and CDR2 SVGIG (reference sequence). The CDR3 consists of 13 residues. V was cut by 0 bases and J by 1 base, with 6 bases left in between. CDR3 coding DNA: TGTGCCTGGAGTGTAAACAGGAACACTGAAGCTTTCTTT. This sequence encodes CAWSVNRNTEAFF.

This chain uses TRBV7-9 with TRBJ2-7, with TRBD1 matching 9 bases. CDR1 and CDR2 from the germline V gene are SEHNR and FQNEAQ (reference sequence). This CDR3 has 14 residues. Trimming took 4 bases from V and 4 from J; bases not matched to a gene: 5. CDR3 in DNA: TGTGCCAGCAGCTCCGGACAGGGGACGTACGAGCAGTACTTC. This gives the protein CASSSGQGTYEQYF.

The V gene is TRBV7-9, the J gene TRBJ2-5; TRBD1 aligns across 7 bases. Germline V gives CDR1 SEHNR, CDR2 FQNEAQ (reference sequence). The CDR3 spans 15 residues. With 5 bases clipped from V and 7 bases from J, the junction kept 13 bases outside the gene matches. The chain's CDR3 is CASSPRTGVLGTQYF. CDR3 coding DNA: TGTGCCAGCAGCCCGAGAACAGGGGTGTTGGGGACCCAGTACTTC. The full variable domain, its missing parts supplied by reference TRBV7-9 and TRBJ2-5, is DTGVSQNPRHKITKRGQNVTFRCDPISEHNRLYWYRQTLGQGPEFLTYFQNEAQLEKSRLLSDRFSAERPKGSFSTLEIQRTEQGDSAMYLCASSPRTGVLGTQYFGPGTRLLVL.

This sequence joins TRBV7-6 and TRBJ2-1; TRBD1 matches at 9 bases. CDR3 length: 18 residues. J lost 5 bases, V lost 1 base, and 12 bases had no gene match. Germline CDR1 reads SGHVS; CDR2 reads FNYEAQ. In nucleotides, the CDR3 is TGTGCCAGCAGCTTAGGATTTGGGACAGGGATTCGGGACAATGAGCAGTTCTTC. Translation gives CASSLGFGTGIRDNEQFF.

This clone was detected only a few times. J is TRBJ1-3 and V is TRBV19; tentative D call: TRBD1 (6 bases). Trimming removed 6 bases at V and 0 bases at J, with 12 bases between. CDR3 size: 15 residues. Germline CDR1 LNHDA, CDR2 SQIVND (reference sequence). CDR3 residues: CASRKDRFSGNTIYF. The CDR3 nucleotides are TGTGCCAGTAGAAAAGACAGGTTCTCTGGAAACACCATATATTTT.

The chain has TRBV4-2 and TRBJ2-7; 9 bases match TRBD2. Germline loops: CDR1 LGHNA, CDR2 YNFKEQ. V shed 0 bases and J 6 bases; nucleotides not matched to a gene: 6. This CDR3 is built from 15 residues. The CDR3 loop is CASSQDAGGPFEQYF. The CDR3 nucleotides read TGTGCCAGCAGCCAAGATGCGGGAGGGCCGTTCGAGCAGTACTTC.

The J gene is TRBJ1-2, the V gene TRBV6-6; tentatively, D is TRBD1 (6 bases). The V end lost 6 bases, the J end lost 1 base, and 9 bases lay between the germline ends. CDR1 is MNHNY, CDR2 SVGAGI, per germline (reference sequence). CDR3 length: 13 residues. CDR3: CASREDSNYGYTF. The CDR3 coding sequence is TGTGCCAGCAGGGAGGACAGTAACTATGGCTACACCTTC.

The CDR3 here is CASSQVAGLTDTQYF. For the CDR3, the DNA is TGTGCCAGCAGCCAAGTAGCGGGGTTAACAGATACGCAGTATTTT. The chain uses TRBV4-2 and TRBJ2-3, with TRBD2 matching 8 bases. The CDR3 has 15 amino acids. Looked up from germline, CDR1 is LGHNA and CDR2 is YNFKEQ. V was pared by 1 base and J by 3 bases, with 3 bases of the junction left unmatched.

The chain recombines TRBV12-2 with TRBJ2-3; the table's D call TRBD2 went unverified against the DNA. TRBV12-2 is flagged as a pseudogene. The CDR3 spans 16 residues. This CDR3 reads CASRFTSGSCGDTQYF. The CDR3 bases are TGTGCAAGTCGCTTTACTAGCGGGAGTTGTGGAGATACGCAGTATTTT.

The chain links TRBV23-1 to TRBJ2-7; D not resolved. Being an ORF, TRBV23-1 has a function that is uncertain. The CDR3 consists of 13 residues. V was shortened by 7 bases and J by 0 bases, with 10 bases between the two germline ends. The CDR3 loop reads CASKMVSSYEQYF. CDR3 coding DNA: TGCGCCAGCAAAATGGTGAGCTCCTACGAGCAGTACTTC.

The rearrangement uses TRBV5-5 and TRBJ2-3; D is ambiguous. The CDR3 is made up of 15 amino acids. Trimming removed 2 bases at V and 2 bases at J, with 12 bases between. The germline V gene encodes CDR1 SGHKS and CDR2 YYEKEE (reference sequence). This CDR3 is CASSFSPRDTDTQYF. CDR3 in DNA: TGTGCCAGCAGCTTTAGCCCACGCGACACAGATACGCAGTATTTT. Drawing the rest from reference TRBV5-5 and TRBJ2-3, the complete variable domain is DAGVTQSPTHLIKTRGQQVTLRCSPISGHKSVSWYQQVLGQGPQFIFQYYEKEERGRGNFPDRFSARQFPNYSSELNVNALLLGDSALYLCASSFSPRDTDTQYFGPGTRLTVL.

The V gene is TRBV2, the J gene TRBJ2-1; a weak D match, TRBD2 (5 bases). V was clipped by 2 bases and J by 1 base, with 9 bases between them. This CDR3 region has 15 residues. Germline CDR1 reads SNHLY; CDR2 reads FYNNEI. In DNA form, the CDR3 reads TGTGCCAGCAGTGAACGGGGTGATTCCTACAATGAGCAGTTCTTC. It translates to CASSERGDSYNEQFF.

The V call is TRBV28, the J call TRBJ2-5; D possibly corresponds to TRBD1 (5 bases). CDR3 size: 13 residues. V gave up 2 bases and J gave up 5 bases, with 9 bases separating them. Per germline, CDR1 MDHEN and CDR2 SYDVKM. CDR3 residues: CASSLGRVETQYF. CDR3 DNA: TGTGCCAGCAGTTTAGGCAGGGTGGAGACCCAGTACTTC.